This paragraph reports one TCR beta chain. Its antigen is unknown. This sample is part of a study of T-cell reconstitution after alpha-beta-depleted transplantation in children. Unique molecular identifiers were used to barcode this TCRbeta library. TCRdb re-called the PCR reads with MiXCR, one entry per CDR3 protein. Of 700,000 to 950,000 distinct CDR3 sequences listed, approximately 15% are singletons. General study results and limits: At around two months after transplant, the alpha-beta T cells were reportedly derived from several hundred expanded clones that came from non-depleted graft cells. At one year after transplant, newly produced T cells mostly accounted for T-cell counts and diversity. Surviving thymic progenitors and recipient T cells were the source of high TCRbeta diversity at day 60 in some patients.

The length of the CDR3 is 11 residues. Germline lookup yields CDR1 MNHNS and CDR2 SASEGT. The ends were cut back, 6 bases at V and 7 bases at J, with 9 bases in the middle. The receptor comes from a male patient between 10 and 17 years old who had a stem cell transplant for acute lymphoblastic leukemia, so the T cells may come from the graft donor. The chain couples TRBV6-1 to TRBJ1-2; D perhaps matches TRBD1 (5 bases). Source: PBMCs, mostly from graft donor cells, taken 360 days after TCRalphabeta/CD19-depleted stem cell transplant. The CDR3 DNA reads as TGTGCCAGCAGACGGGACGTTGGCTACACCTTC. Its protein is CASRRDVGYTF.